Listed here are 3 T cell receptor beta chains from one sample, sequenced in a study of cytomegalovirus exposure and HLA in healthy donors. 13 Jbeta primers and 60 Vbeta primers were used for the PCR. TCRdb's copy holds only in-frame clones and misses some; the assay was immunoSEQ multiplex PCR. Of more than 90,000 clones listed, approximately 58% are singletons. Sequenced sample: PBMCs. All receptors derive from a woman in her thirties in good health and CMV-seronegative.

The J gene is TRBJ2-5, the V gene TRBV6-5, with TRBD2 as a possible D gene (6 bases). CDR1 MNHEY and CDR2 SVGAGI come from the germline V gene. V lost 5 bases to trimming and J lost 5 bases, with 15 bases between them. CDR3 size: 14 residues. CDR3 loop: CASSRRRDWETQYF. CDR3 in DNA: TGTGCCAGCAGTAGAAGGAGGGATTGGGAGACCCAGTACTTC.

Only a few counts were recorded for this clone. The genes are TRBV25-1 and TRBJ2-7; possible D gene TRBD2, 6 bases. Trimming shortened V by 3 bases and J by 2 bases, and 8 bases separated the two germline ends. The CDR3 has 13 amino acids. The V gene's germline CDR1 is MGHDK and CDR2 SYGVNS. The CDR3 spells CASSEGGAYEQYF. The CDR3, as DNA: TGTGCCAGCAGTGAGGGGGGTGCCTACGAGCAGTACTTC.

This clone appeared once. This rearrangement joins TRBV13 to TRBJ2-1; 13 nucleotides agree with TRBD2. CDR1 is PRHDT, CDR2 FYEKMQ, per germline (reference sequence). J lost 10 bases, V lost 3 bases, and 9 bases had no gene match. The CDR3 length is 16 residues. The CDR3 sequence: CASSFFPGLAGLEQFF. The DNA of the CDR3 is TGTGCCAGCAGCTTCTTCCCGGGACTAGCGGGACTAGAGCAGTTCTTC.